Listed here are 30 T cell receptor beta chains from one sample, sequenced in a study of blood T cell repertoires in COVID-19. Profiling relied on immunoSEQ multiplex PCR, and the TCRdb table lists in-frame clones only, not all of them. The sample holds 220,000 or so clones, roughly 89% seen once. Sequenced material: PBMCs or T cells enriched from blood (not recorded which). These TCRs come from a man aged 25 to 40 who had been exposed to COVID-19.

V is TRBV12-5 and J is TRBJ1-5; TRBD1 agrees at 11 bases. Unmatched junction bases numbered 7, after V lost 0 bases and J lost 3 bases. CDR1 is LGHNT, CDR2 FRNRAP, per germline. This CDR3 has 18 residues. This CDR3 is CASGLVLGQGEYNQPQHF. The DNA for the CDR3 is TGTGCTAGTGGTTTGGTCCTGGGACAGGGGGAGTACAATCAGCCCCAGCATTTT. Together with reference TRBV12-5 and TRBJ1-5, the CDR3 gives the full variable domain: DARVTQTPRHKVTEMGQEVTMRCQPILGHNTVFWYRQTMMQGLELLAYFRNRAPLDDSGMPKDRFSAEMPDATLATLKIQPSEPRDSAVYFCASGLVLGQGEYNQPQHFGDGTRLSIL.

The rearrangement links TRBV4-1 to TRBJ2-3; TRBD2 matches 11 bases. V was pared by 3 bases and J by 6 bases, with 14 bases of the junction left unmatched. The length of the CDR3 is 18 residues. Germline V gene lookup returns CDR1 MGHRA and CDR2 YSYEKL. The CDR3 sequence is CASSHGLAGGARVDTQYF. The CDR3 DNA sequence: TGCGCCAGCAGCCATGGGCTAGCGGGGGGCGCCCGGGTGGATACGCAGTATTTT.

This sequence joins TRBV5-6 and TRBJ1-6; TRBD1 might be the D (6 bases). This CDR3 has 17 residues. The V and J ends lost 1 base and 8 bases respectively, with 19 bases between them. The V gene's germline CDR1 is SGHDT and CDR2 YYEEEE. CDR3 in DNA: TGTGCCAGCAGCTTGAGGGGGGGCGCGAAGGGCTATTCACCCCTCCACTTT. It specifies CASSLRGGAKGYSPLHF.

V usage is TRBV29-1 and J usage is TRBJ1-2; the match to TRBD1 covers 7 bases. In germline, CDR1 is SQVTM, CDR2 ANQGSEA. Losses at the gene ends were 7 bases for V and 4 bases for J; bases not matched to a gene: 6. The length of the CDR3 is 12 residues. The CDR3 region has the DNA TGCAGCGCGGGGACAGAGAGCTATGGCTACACCTTC. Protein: CSAGTESYGYTF.

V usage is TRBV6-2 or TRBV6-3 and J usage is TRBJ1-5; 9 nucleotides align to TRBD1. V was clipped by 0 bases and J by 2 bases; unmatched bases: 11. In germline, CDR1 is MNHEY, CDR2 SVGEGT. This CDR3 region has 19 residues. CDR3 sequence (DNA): TGTGCCAGCAGTTACTCCGGGACAGGGAAAGGGGAGCGCAATCAGCCCCAGCATTTT. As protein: CASSYSGTGKGERNQPQHF.

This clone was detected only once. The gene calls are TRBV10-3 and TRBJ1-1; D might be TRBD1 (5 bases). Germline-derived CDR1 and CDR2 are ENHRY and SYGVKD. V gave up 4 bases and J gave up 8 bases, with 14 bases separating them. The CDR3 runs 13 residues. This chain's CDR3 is CAISVTVGEEAFF. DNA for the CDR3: TGTGCCATCAGTGTGACAGTAGGAGAGGAAGCTTTCTTT.

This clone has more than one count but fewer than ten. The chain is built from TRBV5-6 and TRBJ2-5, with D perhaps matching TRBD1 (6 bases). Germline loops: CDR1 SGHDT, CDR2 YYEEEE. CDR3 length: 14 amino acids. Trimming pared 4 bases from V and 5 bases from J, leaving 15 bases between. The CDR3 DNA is TGTGCCAGCAGCCAACAGGGCGCCGCGGAGACCCAGTACTTC. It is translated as CASSQQGAAETQYF. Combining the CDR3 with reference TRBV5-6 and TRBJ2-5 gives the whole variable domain DAGVTQSPTHLIKTRGQQVTLRCSPKSGHDTVSWYQQALGQGPQFIFQYYEEEERQRGNFPDRFSGHQFPNYSSELNVNALLLGDSALYLCASSQQGAAETQYFGPGTRLLVL.

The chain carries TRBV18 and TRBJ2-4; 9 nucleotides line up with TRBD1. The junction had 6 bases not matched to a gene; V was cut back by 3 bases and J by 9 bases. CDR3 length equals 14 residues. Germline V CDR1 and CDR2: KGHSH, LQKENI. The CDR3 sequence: CASSPGTGNSIQYF. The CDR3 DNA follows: TGTGCCAGCTCACCCGGGACAGGGAATAGCATTCAGTACTTC.

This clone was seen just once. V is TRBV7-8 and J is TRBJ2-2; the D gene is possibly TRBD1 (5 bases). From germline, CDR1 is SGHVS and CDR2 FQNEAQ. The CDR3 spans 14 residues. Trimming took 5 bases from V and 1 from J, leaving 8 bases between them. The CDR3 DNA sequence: TGTGCCAGCAGCGGCGGACAGAACACCGGGGAGCTGTTTTTT. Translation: CASSGGQNTGELFF.

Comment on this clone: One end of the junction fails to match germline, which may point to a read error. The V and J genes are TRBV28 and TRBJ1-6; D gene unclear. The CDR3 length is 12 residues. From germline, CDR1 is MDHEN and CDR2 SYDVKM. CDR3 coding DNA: TGTGCCAGCAGCCTATTTCATTCCCCCCTCCACTTT. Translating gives CASSLFHSPLHF.

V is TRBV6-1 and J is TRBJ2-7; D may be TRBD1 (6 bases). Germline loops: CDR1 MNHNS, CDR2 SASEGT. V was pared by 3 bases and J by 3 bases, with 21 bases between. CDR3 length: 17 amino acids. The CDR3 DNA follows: TGTGCCAGCAGTGATAAGGGCCAGGGGCGCAGGATCTACGAGCAGTACTTC. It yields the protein CASSDKGQGRRIYEQYF.

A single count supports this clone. The CDR3 reads CASSLAPTDTQYF. CDR3 DNA: TGTGCCAGCAGTCTAGCACCCACAGATACGCAGTATTTT. The chain recombines TRBV6-5 with TRBJ2-3, with D possibly matching TRBD2 (5 bases). Germline CDR1 and CDR2: MNHEY and SVGAGI. This CDR3 region has 13 residues. Trimming removed 5 bases at V and 2 bases at J, with 8 bases between.

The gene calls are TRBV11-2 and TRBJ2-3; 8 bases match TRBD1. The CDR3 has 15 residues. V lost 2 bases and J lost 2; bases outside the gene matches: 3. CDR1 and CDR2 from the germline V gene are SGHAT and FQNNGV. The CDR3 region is CASSLNQGATDTQYF. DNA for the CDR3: TGTGCCAGCAGCTTAAATCAGGGGGCCACAGATACGCAGTATTTT.

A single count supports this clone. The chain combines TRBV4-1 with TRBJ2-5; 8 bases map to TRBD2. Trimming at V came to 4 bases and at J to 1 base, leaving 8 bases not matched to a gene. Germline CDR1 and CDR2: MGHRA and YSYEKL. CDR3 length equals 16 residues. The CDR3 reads CASSPDVGGGQETQYF. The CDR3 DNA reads TGCGCCAGCAGCCCAGACGTCGGGGGGGGCCAAGAGACCCAGTACTTC.

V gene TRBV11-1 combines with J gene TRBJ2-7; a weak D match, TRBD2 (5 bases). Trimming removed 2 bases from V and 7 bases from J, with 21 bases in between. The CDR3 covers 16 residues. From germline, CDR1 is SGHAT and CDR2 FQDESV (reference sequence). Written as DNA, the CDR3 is TGTGCCAGCAGCTTAAGCCGGGTCAGACCCTCGGGGGAGCAGTACTTC. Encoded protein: CASSLSRVRPSGEQYF.

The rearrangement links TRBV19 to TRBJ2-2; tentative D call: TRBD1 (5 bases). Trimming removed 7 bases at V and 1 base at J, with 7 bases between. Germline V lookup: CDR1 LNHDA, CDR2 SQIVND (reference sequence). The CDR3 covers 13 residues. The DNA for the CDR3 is TGTGCCAGTACCGACAGGAACACCGGGGAGCTGTTTTTT. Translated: CASTDRNTGELFF. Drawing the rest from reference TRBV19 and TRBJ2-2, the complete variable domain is DGGITQSPKYLFRKEGQNVTLSCEQNLNHDAMYWYRQDPGQGLRLIYYSQIVNDFQKGDIAEGYSVSREKKESFPLTVTSAQKNPTAFYLCASTDRNTGELFFGEGSRLTVL.

The CDR3 spells CASSGRREGQGPGKLFF. CDR3 DNA: TGTGCCAGCAGCGGGCGGCGTGAGGGACAGGGGCCTGGAAAACTGTTTTTT. The chain couples TRBV9 to TRBJ1-4; 10 bases are a match to TRBD1. Germline V CDR1 and CDR2: SGDLS, YYNGEE. After removal of 3 bases from V and 10 bases from J, the junction contained 15 bases not matched to a gene. The CDR3 has 17 residues.

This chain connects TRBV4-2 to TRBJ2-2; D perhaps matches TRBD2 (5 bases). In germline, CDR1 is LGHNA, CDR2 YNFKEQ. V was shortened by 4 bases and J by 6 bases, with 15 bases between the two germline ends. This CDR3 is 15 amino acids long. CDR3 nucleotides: TGTGCCAGCAGCCTAGGCGAGGGTTGGGCCGGGGAGCTGTTTTTT. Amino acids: CASSLGEGWAGELFF.

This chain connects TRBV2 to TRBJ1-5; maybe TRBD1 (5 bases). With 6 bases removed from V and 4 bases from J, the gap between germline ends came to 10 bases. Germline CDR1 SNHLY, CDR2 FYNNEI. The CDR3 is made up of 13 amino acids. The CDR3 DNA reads TGTGCCAGCAGCGGGGGGGTGAATCAGCCCCAGCATTTT. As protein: CASSGGVNQPQHF.

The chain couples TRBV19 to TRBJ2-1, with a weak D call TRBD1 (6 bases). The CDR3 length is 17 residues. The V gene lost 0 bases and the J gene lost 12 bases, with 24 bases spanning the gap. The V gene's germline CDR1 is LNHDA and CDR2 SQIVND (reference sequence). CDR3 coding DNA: TGTGCCAGTAGTATAGATCCCCCCGGACAGCGCATACATATGCAGTTCTTC. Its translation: CASSIDPPGQRIHMQFF.

The CDR3 DNA follows: TGCGCCAGCAGCCAAGAACCCAGATACGAGCAGTACTTC. Residues: CASSQEPRYEQYF. The rearrangement links TRBV4-3 to TRBJ2-7, with D unclear. CDR1 LGHNA and CDR2 YSLEER come from the germline V gene. Trimming stripped 0 bases from V and 4 bases from J, with 7 bases between. The CDR3 has 13 amino acids.

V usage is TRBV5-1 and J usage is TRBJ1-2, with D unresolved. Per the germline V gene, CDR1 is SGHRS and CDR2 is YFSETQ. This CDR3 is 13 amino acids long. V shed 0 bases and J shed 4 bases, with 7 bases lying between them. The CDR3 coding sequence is TGCGCCAGCAGCTTGGGGCAGGTCTATGGCTACACCTTC. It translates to CASSLGQVYGYTF.

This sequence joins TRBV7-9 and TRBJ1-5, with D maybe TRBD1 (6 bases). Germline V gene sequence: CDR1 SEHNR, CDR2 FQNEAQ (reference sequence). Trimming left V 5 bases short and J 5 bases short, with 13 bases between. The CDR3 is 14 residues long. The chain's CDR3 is CASSRQGPYQPQHF. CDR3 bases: TGTGCCAGCAGCCGCCAGGGGCCATATCAGCCCCAGCATTTT.

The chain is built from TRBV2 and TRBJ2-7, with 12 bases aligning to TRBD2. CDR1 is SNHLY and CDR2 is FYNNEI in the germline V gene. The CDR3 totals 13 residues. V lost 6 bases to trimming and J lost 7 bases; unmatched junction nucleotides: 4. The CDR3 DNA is TGTGCCAGCAGCGGGACTAGCGGGTCGGAGCAGTACTTC. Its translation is CASSGTSGSEQYF.

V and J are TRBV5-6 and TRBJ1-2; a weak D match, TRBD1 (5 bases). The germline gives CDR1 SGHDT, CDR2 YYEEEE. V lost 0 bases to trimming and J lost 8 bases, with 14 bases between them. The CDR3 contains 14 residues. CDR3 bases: TGTGCCAGCAGCTTGGAACTCCGGGGGGACGGCTACACCTTC. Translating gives CASSLELRGDGYTF. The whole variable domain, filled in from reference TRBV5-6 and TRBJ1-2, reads DAGVTQSPTHLIKTRGQQVTLRCSPKSGHDTVSWYQQALGQGPQFIFQYYEEEERQRGNFPDRFSGHQFPNYSSELNVNALLLGDSALYLCASSLELRGDGYTFGSGTRLTVV.

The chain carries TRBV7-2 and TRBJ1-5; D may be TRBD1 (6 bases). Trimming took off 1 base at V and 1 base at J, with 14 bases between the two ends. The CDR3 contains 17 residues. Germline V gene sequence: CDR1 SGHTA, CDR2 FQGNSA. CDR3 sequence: CASSLGGGALSNQPQHF. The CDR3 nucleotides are TGTGCCAGCAGCTTAGGAGGGGGGGCGCTGAGCAATCAGCCCCAGCATTTT.

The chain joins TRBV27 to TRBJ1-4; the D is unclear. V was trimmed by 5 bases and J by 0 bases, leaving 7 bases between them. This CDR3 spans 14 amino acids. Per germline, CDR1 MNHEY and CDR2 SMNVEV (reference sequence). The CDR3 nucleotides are TGTGCCAGCAGTCCCACTGCAACTAATGAAAAACTGTTTTTT. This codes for CASSPTATNEKLFF. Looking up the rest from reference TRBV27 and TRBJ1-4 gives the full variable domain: EAQVTQNPRYLITVTGKKLTVTCSQNMNHEYMSWYRQDPGLGLRQIYYSMNVEVTDKGDVPEGYKVSRKEKRNFPLILESPSPNQTSLYFCASSPTATNEKLFFGSGTQLSVL.

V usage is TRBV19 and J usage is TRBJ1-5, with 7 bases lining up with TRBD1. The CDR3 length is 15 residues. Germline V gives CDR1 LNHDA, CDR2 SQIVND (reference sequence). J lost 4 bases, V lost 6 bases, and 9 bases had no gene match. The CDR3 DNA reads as TGTGCCAGTAGAAGCCGGGACAGACCTAATCAGCCCCAGCATTTT. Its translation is CASRSRDRPNQPQHF.

CDR3 in amino acids: CAVASGGSSYNEQFF. In DNA, the CDR3 is TGTGCGGTGGCTAGCGGGGGGAGCTCCTACAATGAGCAGTTCTTC. The J gene is TRBJ2-1, the V gene TRBV6-5; 11 bases align to TRBD2. This CDR3 region has 15 residues. Germline values: CDR1 MNHEY, CDR2 SVGAGI.

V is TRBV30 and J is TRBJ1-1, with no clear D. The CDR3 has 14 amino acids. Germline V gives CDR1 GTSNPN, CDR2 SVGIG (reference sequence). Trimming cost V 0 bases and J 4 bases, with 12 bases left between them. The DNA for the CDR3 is TGTGCCTGGAGTGTAACCTACGATAGCACTGAAGCTTTCTTT. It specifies CAWSVTYDSTEAFF. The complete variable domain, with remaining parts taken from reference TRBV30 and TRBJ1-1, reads SQTIHQWPATLVQPVGSPLSLECTVEGTSNPNLYWYRQAAGRGLQLLFYSVGIGQISSEVPQNLSASRPQDRQFILSSKKLLLSDSGFYLCAWSVTYDSTEAFFGQGTRLTVV.